Sequencing of this T cell receptor beta chain was carried out in a study of sequential checkpoint blockade in melanoma. The wider study: Both treatment sequences were followed by maintenance nivolumab.

CDR1 SQVTM and CDR2 ANQGSEA come from the germline V gene. The CDR3 has 15 amino acids. With 3 bases clipped from V and 6 bases from J, the junction kept 10 bases outside the gene matches. Only a few counts were recorded for this clone. Documented treatment: randomized to nivolumab then ipilimumab (arm A) or the reverse (arm B). Sorted cells were live CD3+CD8+, lacking CD19 and CD56, from PBMCs. Using immunoSEQ multiplex PCR, the repertoire was profiled, and TCRdb retains in-frame clones only, with some absent. Counted here are roughly 10,000 clones, about three fifths occurring once; the ten biggest clones make up more than 35%.

The sequence was collected from a human donor with melanoma. This specimen was CD8+ T cells sorted from blood (inferred from file names), taken from a patient given nivolumab and ipilimumab in sequence. This sequence joins TRBV29-1 and TRBJ2-1; 8 nucleotides agree with TRBD2. The CDR3 spells CSVETGTSRPNEQFF. Here the CDR3 DNA reads TGCAGCGTTGAGACCGGGACTAGTCGACCCAATGAGCAGTTCTTC.